What follows are 27 T cell receptor beta chains derived from one specimen sequenced in a study of shared clonotypes between healthy human individuals. Sequencing was performed with immunoSEQ multiplex PCR; in TCRdb, only in-frame clones are kept and a portion is missing. The data show more than 2 million clones, roughly 94% seen once. The sample was naive CD4+ T cells sorted from blood. Sample subset: CD45RA+ positively selected. The receptors were gathered from a man younger than 35 in good health.

The chain carries TRBV5-1 and TRBJ2-2; 9 nucleotides align to TRBD2. There are 16 residues in the CDR3. V dropped 5 bases and J dropped 3; count of bases not matched to a gene: 8. CDR1 is SGHRS, CDR2 YFSETQ, per germline. The CDR3 loop reads CASSMDAGGDTGELFF. The CDR3 DNA reads TGCGCCAGCAGTATGGACGCGGGAGGGGACACCGGGGAGCTGTTTTTT.

V is TRBV5-1 and J is TRBJ2-7; 8 positions match TRBD1. The trim removed 3 bases at V and 9 bases at J, leaving 8 bases unmatched. CDR3 size: 13 residues. From germline, CDR1 is SGHRS and CDR2 YFSETQ. In DNA, the CDR3 is TGCGCCAGCAGCTCCGGACAGGGAGTAGCGCAGTACTTC. As protein: CASSSGQGVAQYF.

In this sample, this clone turned up many times. The V gene is TRBV2, the J gene TRBJ2-1; 11 nucleotides match TRBD1. The germline CDR1 and CDR2 sequences are SNHLY and FYNNEI. CDR3 size: 13 residues. The junction had 3 bases not matched to a gene; V was cut back by 7 bases and J by 7 bases. This CDR3 is CASTGDRGNEQFF. The CDR3 DNA reads TGTGCCAGCACCGGGGACAGGGGGAATGAGCAGTTCTTC.

As regards this clone: The sample contains more than one DNA sequence encoding this CDR3. The chain is built from TRBV7-2 and TRBJ2-2, with 7 bases aligning to TRBD2. This CDR3 spans 14 amino acids. The V segment lost 3 bases and the J segment 4 bases; nucleotides outside the gene matches: 2. CDR1 is SGHTA and CDR2 is FQGNSA in the germline V gene. For the CDR3, the DNA is TGTGCCAGCAGCTTCTCTAGCGGCACCGGGGAGCTGTTTTTT. Its protein is CASSFSSGTGELFF.

This clone was recorded once. The rearrangement joins TRBV5-6 to TRBJ2-7; D unclear. The V gene lost 4 bases and the J gene lost 2 bases, with 7 bases spanning the gap. This CDR3 has 12 residues. CDR1 and CDR2 (germline): SGHDT, YYEEEE. This CDR3 is CASSEKAYEQYF. The CDR3 region has the DNA TGTGCCAGCAGCGAAAAGGCCTACGAGCAGTACTTC.

J is TRBJ2-1 and V is TRBV7-6; D unclear. The V end was cut by 5 bases, the J end by 7 bases, with 12 bases between. Looked up from germline, CDR1 is SGHVS and CDR2 is FNYEAQ. CDR3 length: 13 residues. In DNA, the CDR3 is TGTGCCAGCAGCCGTCAGCAGGTAAATGAGCAGTTCTTC. It translates to CASSRQQVNEQFF.

A word on this clone: The same CDR3 also results from other DNA sequences found in this sample. J is TRBJ2-2 and V is TRBV9; no reliable D call. The germline CDR1 and CDR2 sequences are SGDLS and YYNGEE. V was pared by 0 bases and J by 0 bases, with 9 bases between. The CDR3 loop spans 16 amino acids. DNA for the CDR3: TGTGCCAGCAGCGTAGGGGCAGCAGCGAACACCGGGGAGCTGTTTTTT. It translates to CASSVGAAANTGELFF.

V and J are TRBV5-1 and TRBJ2-1, with D perhaps TRBD1 or TRBD2 (5 bases each). V shed 2 bases and J shed 7 bases, with 16 bases lying between them. This CDR3 is built from 15 residues. Germline-derived CDR1 and CDR2 are SGHRS and YFSETQ. The CDR3 loop reads CASSFRDHLGNEQFF. Here the CDR3 DNA reads TGCGCCAGCAGCTTTCGGGACCATCTGGGAAATGAGCAGTTCTTC.

The chain employs TRBV30 and TRBJ2-1; TRBD2 agrees at 9 bases. After removal of 0 bases from V and 0 bases from J, the junction contained 15 bases not matched to a gene. Germline V gene lookup returns CDR1 GTSNPN and CDR2 SVGIG (reference sequence). CDR3 length: 20 amino acids. The CDR3 sequence is CAWSVDRATSGRSSYNEQFF. The CDR3 DNA reads TGTGCCTGGAGTGTAGACCGAGCGACTAGCGGTAGGAGCTCCTACAATGAGCAGTTCTTC.

The V call is TRBV27, the J call TRBJ2-7; no reliable D call. The CDR3 runs to 12 residues. The V gene's germline CDR1 is MNHEY and CDR2 SMNVEV (reference sequence). The germline V and J ends were trimmed by 6 bases and 4 bases, with 10 bases remaining between them. DNA of the CDR3: TGTGCCAGCAGCCCTGGACGGTACGAGCAGTACTTC. Translated, it gives CASSPGRYEQYF.

To note about this clone: At the DNA level, this CDR3 is encoded by other sequences in the same sample as well. V gene TRBV30 combines with J gene TRBJ2-1; 11 nucleotides line up with TRBD2. Germline V gene data show CDR1 as GTSNPN and CDR2 as SVGIG (reference sequence). Losses at the gene ends were 3 bases for V and 4 bases for J; bases not matched to a gene: 5. The CDR3 contains 15 residues. The chain's CDR3 is CAWSGLAGGYNEQFF. Here the CDR3 DNA reads TGTGCCTGGAGCGGTCTAGCGGGGGGATACAATGAGCAGTTCTTC.

The chain couples TRBV27 to TRBJ2-1; a weak D match, TRBD1 (6 bases). The CDR3 consists of 14 residues. Germline loops: CDR1 MNHEY, CDR2 SMNVEV (reference sequence). Trimming removed 7 bases from V and 0 bases from J, with 10 bases in between. CDR3: CASTTGSSYNEQFF. The CDR3 DNA follows: TGTGCCAGCACTACAGGGAGCTCCTACAATGAGCAGTTCTTC.

The rearrangement uses TRBV6-1 and TRBJ2-2; D may be TRBD1 (6 bases). With 4 bases removed from V and 4 bases from J, the gap between germline ends came to 7 bases. Germline V gene sequence: CDR1 MNHNS, CDR2 SASEGT. This CDR3 comprises 13 residues. The CDR3, as DNA: TGTGCCAGCAGTGCGGACAGCACCGGGGAGCTGTTTTTT. This gives the protein CASSADSTGELFF.

The V gene is TRBV6-5, the J gene TRBJ1-1; D remains unclear. From germline, CDR1 is MNHEY and CDR2 SVGAGI. V was trimmed by 6 bases and J by 5 bases, leaving 19 bases between them. The CDR3 is made up of 15 amino acids. The CDR3 spells CASRPPLSRWTEAFF. The CDR3 DNA sequence: TGTGCCAGCAGGCCGCCTTTGTCCCGGTGGACTGAAGCTTTCTTT.

V usage is TRBV5-1 and J usage is TRBJ2-5; D is perhaps TRBD2 (7 bases). In germline, CDR1 is SGHRS, CDR2 YFSETQ. Trimming took off 1 base at V and 1 base at J, with 14 bases between the two ends. This CDR3 has 16 residues. The CDR3 region has the DNA TGCGCCAGCAGCTTGACAAGTAGGGGGGGCCAAGAGACCCAGTACTTC. It encodes CASSLTSRGGQETQYF.

This rearrangement joins TRBV18 to TRBJ2-7; TRBD2 agrees at 7 bases. The V and J ends lost 1 base and 2 bases, in that order; junction bases with no gene match: 5. The CDR3 extends over 15 amino acids. CDR1 is KGHSH and CDR2 is LQKENI in the germline V gene. This CDR3 reads CASSPRAGEAYEQYF. The CDR3 region has the DNA TGTGCCAGCTCACCACGGGCGGGAGAGGCCTACGAGCAGTACTTC. Supplemented by reference TRBV18 and TRBJ2-7, the full variable domain reads NAGVMQNPRHLVRRRGQEARLRCSPMKGHSHVYWYRQLPEEGLKFMVYLQKENIIDESGMPKERFSAEFPKEGPSILRIQQVVRGDSAAYFCASSPRAGEAYEQYFGPGTRLTVT.

The chain has TRBV5-1 and TRBJ1-4, with D maybe TRBD1 (5 bases). The CDR3 is 17 amino acids. Germline assignment: CDR1 SGHRS and CDR2 YFSETQ. The V gene lost 4 bases and the J gene lost 1 base, with 17 bases spanning the gap. The CDR3 DNA reads TGCGCCAGCAGCCGGGAGGGAGGGGCGCAAACTAATGAAAAACTGTTTTTT. Translating gives CASSREGGAQTNEKLFF.

V is TRBV6-1 and J is TRBJ2-1, with 9 nucleotides matching TRBD2. Germline CDR1 reads MNHNS; CDR2 reads SASEGT. This CDR3 is 15 amino acids long. V gave up 1 base and J gave up 2 bases; unmatched junction bases: 0. For the CDR3, the DNA is TGTGCCAGCAGTGAAGGCGGGGGGGCCTACAATGAGCAGTTCTTC. It translates to CASSEGGGAYNEQFF.

Here the CDR3 reads CASSPFDFPDQPQHF. CDR3 nucleotides: TGTGCCAGCTCACCATTTGACTTTCCCGATCAGCCCCAGCATTTT. The chain employs TRBV18 and TRBJ1-5, with D unclear. In germline, CDR1 is KGHSH, CDR2 LQKENI. Trimming pared 2 bases from V and 5 bases from J, leaving 13 bases between. This CDR3 comprises 15 residues.

The V gene is TRBV4-2, the J gene TRBJ2-2; weak D call: TRBD2 (6 bases). CDR1 and CDR2 (germline): LGHNA, YNFKEQ. CDR3 length: 16 amino acids. Trimming pared 4 bases from V and 3 bases from J, leaving 15 bases between. The CDR3 reads CASSLSGTLDTGELFF. CDR3 DNA sequence: TGTGCCAGCAGCCTCTCCGGGACTCTTGACACCGGGGAGCTGTTTTTT.

The chain uses TRBV19 and TRBJ2-1, with TRBD1 matching 11 bases. After removal of 5 bases from V and 4 bases from J, the junction contained 4 bases not matched to a gene. The germline V gene has CDR1 LNHDA and CDR2 SQIVND (reference sequence). The CDR3 spans 15 residues. CDR3 amino acids: CASSPGTGGYNEQFF. The CDR3 nucleotides read TGTGCCAGTAGTCCTGGGACAGGGGGTTACAATGAGCAGTTCTTC.

About this clone itself: Other DNA sequences in this specimen translate into the identical CDR3. V usage is TRBV30 and J usage is TRBJ1-1; 9 bases are a match to TRBD1. Germline values: CDR1 GTSNPN, CDR2 SVGIG (reference sequence). The CDR3 runs 13 residues. J lost 1 base, V lost 4 bases, and 1 base had no gene match. The CDR3 spells CAWNRGPNTEAFF. In nucleotides, the CDR3 is TGTGCCTGGAACAGGGGGCCGAACACTGAAGCTTTCTTT. Looking up the rest from reference TRBV30 and TRBJ1-1 gives the full variable domain: SQTIHQWPATLVQPVGSPLSLECTVEGTSNPNLYWYRQAAGRGLQLLFYSVGIGQISSEVPQNLSASRPQDRQFILSSKKLLLSDSGFYLCAWNRGPNTEAFFGQGTRLTVV.

Comment on this clone: This could be a read error, since a much larger clone is one nucleotide away. The sample carries other DNA sequences with the same CDR3. CDR3 sequence: CASSSSYEQYF. In DNA, the CDR3 is TGTGCCAGCAGCTCATCCTACGAGCAGTACTTC. The V gene is TRBV14, the J gene TRBJ2-7; D remains unclear. The CDR3 sequence is 11 residues long. V gave up 5 bases and J gave up 1 base, with 3 bases separating them. The V gene's germline CDR1 is SGHDN and CDR2 FVKESK.

This chain uses TRBV9 with TRBJ1-1; D may be TRBD1 (5 bases). V was trimmed by 3 bases and J by 5 bases, leaving 14 bases between them. Germline CDR1 and CDR2: SGDLS and YYNGEE. The CDR3 loop spans 14 amino acids. The CDR3 reads CASSEGPGPTEAFF. CDR3 DNA: TGTGCCAGCAGCGAAGGTCCAGGGCCTACTGAAGCTTTCTTT.

This chain joins TRBV6-6 and TRBJ2-2; 12 bases line up with TRBD1. The CDR3 contains 15 residues. The germline V gene encodes CDR1 MNHNY and CDR2 SVGAGI (reference sequence). After removal of 6 bases from V and 3 bases from J, the junction contained 2 bases not matched to a gene. The CDR3 bases are TGTGCCAGCAGGGGACAGGGGGCTGACACCGGGGAGCTGTTTTTT. It specifies CASRGQGADTGELFF.

V is TRBV15 and J is TRBJ2-1, with 8 bases aligning to TRBD1. The CDR3 runs 15 residues. Germline CDR1 reads LNHNV; CDR2 reads YYDKDF (reference sequence). With V trimmed by 4 bases and J by 3 bases, 5 bases remained unmatched. The CDR3 DNA sequence: TGTGCCACCAGCACGCGGACAGGGAGCTACAATGAGCAGTTCTTC. It encodes CATSTRTGSYNEQFF.

The V and J genes are TRBV11-3 and TRBJ2-7, with no clear D. Trimming removed 5 bases from V and 0 bases from J, with 5 bases in between. Per germline, CDR1 SGHNT and CDR2 YENEEA. The CDR3 is 12 residues long. This chain's CDR3 is CASSHDSYEQYF. The CDR3, as DNA: TGTGCCAGCAGCCACGACTCCTACGAGCAGTACTTC.